The source of this TCR beta chain is a study of T-cell reconstitution after alpha-beta-depleted transplantation in children. The CDR3 loop spans 13 amino acids. The germline CDR1 and CDR2 sequences are ENHRY and SYGVKD. Unique molecular identifiers were used to barcode this TCRbeta library. Each CDR3 protein is one row after TCRdb ran MiXCR on the PCR reads. The data hold about 540,000 distinct CDR3 sequences, with over 20% observed a single time. Overall study findings and caveats: Some patients' high day-60 TCRbeta diversity was traced to surviving recipient T cells and thymic progenitors. Several hundred rapidly expanded clones from non-depleted graft cells reportedly supplied alpha-beta T cells about two months post-transplant. T-cell counts and diversity at one year post-transplant came mainly from newly produced T cells.

As regards this clonotype: No antigen is known for it. One end of the junction does not line up with germline, which may come from a read error.

This rearrangement joins TRBV10-3 to TRBJ1-2; D is undetermined. This TCR derives from a boy in the first two years of life with Wiskott-Aldrich syndrome, due to receive a stem cell transplant. The specimen was PBMCs, collected before TCRalphabeta/CD19-depleted stem cell transplant. The CDR3 DNA is TGTGCCATCACTGAGACGGAGGACTATGGCTACACCTTC. It yields the protein CAITETEDYGYTF.